Below are 7 T cell receptor beta chains sequenced from a single sample in a study of a mutant IDH1 vaccine in newly diagnosed glioma. This table comes from immunoSEQ multiplex PCR, and its TCRdb copy is limited to in-frame clones, with some not included. The top ten hold approximately 5.4% of the sample, which has tens of thousands of clones, about 81% seen once. Time point of the sample: week 47, end of study. Doses consisted of 300 ug of mutant IDH1 20-mer peptide each, paired with topical imiquimod. These TCRs are of unknown antigen specificity. The sequences come from PBMCs, collected from a glioma patient whose treatment included an IDH1 peptide vaccine. The receptors were gathered from a man aged 40-50 years with glioma.

The CDR3 is CASSPGGTGSFF. CDR3 nucleotides: TGTGCCAGCAGCCCAGGGGGGACTGGTAGTTTCTTC. The chain joins TRBV5-4 to TRBJ2-1; D is possibly TRBD1 (7 bases). V dropped 4 bases and J dropped 16 bases, with 18 bases sitting between them. Germline CDR1 SGHNT, CDR2 YYREEE (reference sequence). This CDR3 has 12 amino acids.

The CDR3 nucleotides read TGTGCCAGTAGCCATCCGTCGGGGGACAATGAGCAGTTCTTC. This translates into CASSHPSGDNEQFF. This rearrangement joins TRBV19 to TRBJ2-1; a possible D gene is TRBD2 (6 bases). This CDR3 is built from 14 residues. Per the germline V gene, CDR1 is LNHDA and CDR2 is SQIVND (reference sequence). The V end lost 6 bases, the J end lost 5 bases, and 14 bases lay between the germline ends.

The CDR3 sequence: CASSEGLGGSGANVLTF. CDR3 DNA: TGTGCCAGCAGTGAAGGGCTCGGAGGCTCTGGGGCCAACGTCCTGACTTTC. The chain carries TRBV6-1 and TRBJ2-6; a possible D gene is TRBD2 (5 bases). Germline CDR1 MNHNS, CDR2 SASEGT. CDR3 length: 17 residues. V gave up 1 base and J gave up 0 bases, with 10 bases separating them.

J is TRBJ2-3 and V is TRBV4-3; no firm D call. CDR1 LGHNA and CDR2 YSLEER come from the germline V gene. Trimming removed 1 base from V and 5 bases from J, with 7 bases in between. There are 13 residues in the CDR3. DNA of the CDR3: TGCGCCAGCAGCCAAGTTAGGAGAGATACGCAGTATTTT. Amino acid sequence: CASSQVRRDTQYF.

V usage is TRBV19 and J usage is TRBJ1-2; TRBD1 aligns across 10 bases. The CDR3 spans 16 residues. J was trimmed by 2 bases and V by 4 bases; bases with no gene match: 7. Germline V lookup: CDR1 LNHDA, CDR2 SQIVND (reference sequence). The chain's CDR3 is CASSTRPGQGNYGYTF. DNA for the CDR3: TGTGCCAGTAGTACAAGACCGGGACAGGGGAACTATGGCTACACCTTC. The full variable domain, in which reference TRBV19 and TRBJ1-2 provide the parts outside the CDR3, is DGGITQSPKYLFRKEGQNVTLSCEQNLNHDAMYWYRQDPGQGLRLIYYSQIVNDFQKGDIAEGYSVSREKKESFPLTVTSAQKNPTAFYLCASSTRPGQGNYGYTFGSGTRLTVV.

The gene calls are TRBV7-9 and TRBJ2-1; D is ambiguous. V was clipped by 6 bases and J by 10 bases, with 16 bases between them. CDR3 size: 13 residues. Germline-derived CDR1 and CDR2 are SEHNR and FQNEAQ (reference sequence). CDR3 residues: CASRPNGLIEQFF. The CDR3, as DNA: TGTGCCAGCAGACCAAACGGCCTTATCGAGCAGTTCTTC.

The chain joins TRBV20-1 to TRBJ2-5; D gene ambiguous. This CDR3 is 11 amino acids long. Germline values: CDR1 DFQATT, CDR2 SNEGSKA (reference sequence). The V gene lost 4 bases and the J gene lost 1 base, with 4 bases spanning the gap. This chain's CDR3 is CSAKFQETQYF. The CDR3 bases are TGCAGTGCTAAATTCCAAGAGACCCAGTACTTC.